This is a list of T cell receptor beta chains from one sample in a study of blood T cell repertoires in COVID-19. Sequenced by immunoSEQ multiplex PCR; TCRdb stores in-frame clones only, minus some. In the table there are approximately 220,000 clones, 80% to 90% of which are singletons. The sequencing sample was made of peripheral blood. Receptors originate from a woman in her 70s with acute or convalescent COVID-19. Each CDR3 is given with its conserved first and last residue. The order of the fields is clone size, J gene, V gene, D gene, CDR3 protein, CDR3 DNA. D genes are given only for firm matches. Size is omitted from some rows. Given values are once, few, many or a class for expanded clones.

clone_size: NA; j_call: TRBJ1-6; v_call: TRBV4-3; d_call: NA; cdr3_aa: CASSQDQTVRSPLHF; cdr3_nt: TGCGCCAGCAGCCAAGATCAGACAGTACGTTCACCCCTCCACTTT
clone_size: NA; j_call: TRBJ1-1; v_call: TRBV19; d_call: NA; cdr3_aa: CASTEGRVTEAFF; cdr3_nt: TGTGCCAGTACGGAGGGCAGGGTCACTGAAGCTTTCTTT
clone_size: NA; j_call: TRBJ1-1; v_call: TRBV7-9; d_call: NA; cdr3_aa: CASRGTGLEAFF; cdr3_nt: TGTGCCAGCAGGGGAACAGGTCTTGAAGCTTTCTTT
clone_size: NA; j_call: TRBJ2-4; v_call: TRBV6-4; d_call: NA; cdr3_aa: CASSDPKRVQAKNIQYF; cdr3_nt: TGTGCCAGCAGTGACCCCAAGCGGGTTCAAGCCAAAAACATTCAGTACTTC
clone_size: NA; j_call: TRBJ1-3; v_call: TRBV7-8; d_call: NA; cdr3_aa: CASEPRSFRGGSGNTIYF; cdr3_nt: TGTGCCAGCGAGCCGAGGAGCTTTAGAGGGGGATCTGGAAACACCATATATTTT
clone_size: NA; j_call: TRBJ1-2; v_call: TRBV29-1; d_call: NA; cdr3_aa: CSVEGIGSTTTNYGYTF; cdr3_nt: TGCAGCGTCGAGGGTATAGGGAGTACCACCACTAACTATGGCTACACCTTC
clone_size: NA; j_call: TRBJ2-2; v_call: TRBV7-2; d_call: NA; cdr3_aa: CASSPSRIYTGELFF; cdr3_nt: TGTGCCAGCAGCCCCTCTCGTATATACACCGGGGAGCTGTTTTTT
clone_size: NA; j_call: TRBJ1-4; v_call: TRBV6-5; d_call: TRBD1; cdr3_aa: CASSASGTGNEKLFF; cdr3_nt: TGTGCCAGCAGCGCCTCCGGGACAGGGAATGAAAAACTGTTTTTT
clone_size: once; j_call: TRBJ1-2; v_call: TRBV4-2; d_call: TRBD1; cdr3_aa: CASSPGQGDDGYTF; cdr3_nt: TGTGCCAGCAGCCCGGGACAGGGGGACGATGGCTACACCTTC
clone_size: NA; j_call: TRBJ1-5; v_call: TRBV4-2; d_call: TRBD1; cdr3_aa: CASSQVPGGGQPQHF; cdr3_nt: TGTGCCAGCAGCCAAGTTCCAGGGGGCGGTCAGCCCCAGCATTTT
clone_size: NA; j_call: TRBJ2-7; v_call: TRBV7-2; d_call: NA; cdr3_aa: CASSSFPYEQYF; cdr3_nt: TGTGCCAGCAGCTCTTTCCCCTACGAGCAGTACTTC
clone_size: once; j_call: TRBJ1-4; v_call: TRBV7-9; d_call: NA; cdr3_aa: CASSLEGILGEKLFF; cdr3_nt: TGTGCCAGCAGCTTAGAGGGGATATTGGGTGAAAAACTGTTTTTT
clone_size: NA; j_call: TRBJ2-7; v_call: TRBV7-2; d_call: TRBD1; cdr3_aa: CASSLVGTDSYEQYF; cdr3_nt: TGTGCCAGCAGCTTAGTGGGGACAGATTCCTACGAGCAGTACTTC
clone_size: NA; j_call: TRBJ2-7; v_call: TRBV7-9; d_call: TRBD1; cdr3_aa: CASTTGPSSYEQYF; cdr3_nt: TGTGCCAGCACGACAGGGCCCAGCTCCTACGAGCAGTACTTC
clone_size: NA; j_call: TRBJ1-5; v_call: TRBV6-5; d_call: NA; cdr3_aa: CASGAGTGNQPQHF; cdr3_nt: TGTGCCAGCGGGGCAGGGACTGGCAATCAGCCCCAGCATTTT
clone_size: NA; j_call: TRBJ1-4; v_call: TRBV5-4; d_call: NA; cdr3_aa: CASSRASGAVGEKLFF; cdr3_nt: TGTGCCAGCAGCCGCGCTTCAGGGGCCGTAGGAGAAAAACTGTTTTTT
clone_size: NA; j_call: TRBJ1-1; v_call: TRBV5-1; d_call: NA; cdr3_aa: CASSLRGGRTMNTEAFF; cdr3_nt: TGCGCCAGCAGCTTGCGCGGGGGGCGGACGATGAACACTGAAGCTTTCTTT
clone_size: NA; j_call: TRBJ2-5; v_call: TRBV3-1/TRBV3-2; d_call: NA; cdr3_aa: CASSQFAETQYF; cdr3_nt: TGTGCCAGCAGCCAGTTCGCGGAGACCCAGTACTTC
clone_size: NA; j_call: TRBJ1-5; v_call: TRBV16; d_call: NA; cdr3_aa: CASSLGRGGNQPQHF; cdr3_nt: TGTGCCAGCAGCCTAGGGAGGGGAGGCAATCAGCCCCAGCATTTT
clone_size: NA; j_call: TRBJ1-2; v_call: TRBV11-2; d_call: NA; cdr3_aa: CASTSWQESYGYTF; cdr3_nt: TGTGCCAGCACTTCATGGCAGGAATCCTATGGCTACACCTTC
clone_size: NA; j_call: TRBJ1-2; v_call: TRBV20-1; d_call: NA; cdr3_aa: CSHQGSGYTF; cdr3_nt: TGCAGTCACCAGGGATCTGGCTACACCTTC
clone_size: once; j_call: TRBJ1-1; v_call: TRBV2; d_call: NA; cdr3_aa: CASSEADRNTEAFF; cdr3_nt: TGTGCCAGCAGTGAAGCGGACAGAAACACTGAAGCTTTCTTT
clone_size: few; j_call: TRBJ2-7; v_call: TRBV5-1; d_call: NA; cdr3_aa: CASSLDYGQAYEQYF; cdr3_nt: TGCGCCAGCAGCTTGGATTATGGTCAGGCCTACGAGCAGTACTTC
clone_size: NA; j_call: TRBJ1-3; v_call: TRBV7-8; d_call: NA; cdr3_aa: CASTLSGFGNTIYF; cdr3_nt: TGTGCCAGCACCCTCTCCGGGTTTGGAAACACCATATATTTT
clone_size: few; j_call: TRBJ1-1; v_call: TRBV6-5; d_call: NA; cdr3_aa: CASRSQQGANTEAFF; cdr3_nt: TGTGCCAGCAGGAGCCAACAGGGTGCGAACACTGAAGCTTTCTTT
clone_size: NA; j_call: TRBJ1-3; v_call: TRBV2; d_call: NA; cdr3_aa: CASSEEGNTIYF; cdr3_nt: TGTGCCAGCAGTGAGGAGGGAAACACCATATATTTT
clone_size: NA; j_call: TRBJ1-4; v_call: TRBV9; d_call: TRBD1; cdr3_aa: CASSVSTGPEKLFF; cdr3_nt: TGTGCCAGCAGCGTATCGACAGGGCCTGAAAAACTGTTTTTT
clone_size: once; j_call: TRBJ1-4; v_call: TRBV18; d_call: TRBD1; cdr3_aa: CASSEYRGGGEKLFF; cdr3_nt: TGTGCCAGCTCGGAATACAGGGGAGGTGGTGAAAAACTGTTTTTT
clone_size: NA; j_call: TRBJ1-6; v_call: TRBV14; d_call: NA; cdr3_aa: CASSPPDSYSPLHF; cdr3_nt: TGTGCCAGCAGCCCCCCGGACTCCTATTCACCCCTCCACTTT
clone_size: NA; j_call: TRBJ1-2; v_call: TRBV12-3/TRBV12-4; d_call: NA; cdr3_aa: CASSLSGGGYTF; cdr3_nt: TGTGCCAGCAGTTTATCGGGGGGTGGCTACACCTTC
clone_size: many; j_call: TRBJ1-1; v_call: TRBV11-2; d_call: NA; cdr3_aa: CASSLGIGAEAFF; cdr3_nt: TGTGCCAGCAGCTTAGGTATCGGGGCTGAAGCTTTCTTT
clone_size: NA; j_call: TRBJ1-2; v_call: TRBV28; d_call: TRBD1; cdr3_aa: CASSLGQDRGYTF; cdr3_nt: TGTGCCAGCAGTTTAGGACAGGACCGGGGCTACACCTTC
clone_size: NA; j_call: TRBJ2-7; v_call: TRBV24-1; d_call: NA; cdr3_aa: CATSDAGRYSYEQYF; cdr3_nt: TGTGCCACCAGTGATGCGGGACGCTACTCCTACGAGCAGTACTTC
clone_size: few; j_call: TRBJ2-7; v_call: TRBV20-1; d_call: NA; cdr3_aa: CSASFGENYEQYF; cdr3_nt: TGCAGTGCTAGTTTCGGGGAAAACTACGAGCAGTACTTC
clone_size: NA; j_call: TRBJ1-2; v_call: TRBV10-3; d_call: NA; cdr3_aa: CAISESEQGYGYTF; cdr3_nt: TGTGCCATCAGTGAGTCTGAACAGGGCTATGGCTACACCTTC
clone_size: few; j_call: TRBJ2-5; v_call: TRBV5-8; d_call: TRBD2; cdr3_aa: CASSLSGRGAQYF; cdr3_nt: TGTGCCAGCAGCTTGTCCGGGAGGGGAGCCCAGTACTTC
clone_size: NA; j_call: TRBJ1-5; v_call: TRBV19; d_call: NA; cdr3_aa: CASSMEGDQPQHF; cdr3_nt: TGTGCCAGTAGTATGGAGGGCGATCAGCCCCAGCATTTT
clone_size: NA; j_call: TRBJ1-2; v_call: TRBV5-4; d_call: TRBD1; cdr3_aa: CASSAQGAADYGYTF; cdr3_nt: TGTGCCAGCAGCGCACAGGGGGCAGCAGACTATGGCTACACCTTC
clone_size: NA; j_call: TRBJ1-1; v_call: TRBV11-2; d_call: TRBD1; cdr3_aa: CASSSWDSVNTEAFF; cdr3_nt: TGTGCCAGCAGCTCCTGGGACAGCGTGAACACTGAAGCTTTCTTT
clone_size: NA; j_call: TRBJ1-1; v_call: TRBV19; d_call: NA; cdr3_aa: CASSIGRTLYTEAFF; cdr3_nt: TGTGCCAGTAGTATAGGAAGGACTCTGTACACTGAAGCTTTCTTT
clone_size: NA; j_call: TRBJ2-1; v_call: TRBV6-5; d_call: NA; cdr3_aa: CASSYRGSTYNEQFF; cdr3_nt: TGTGCCAGCAGTTACCGGGGGTCGACCTACAATGAGCAGTTCTTC
clone_size: NA; j_call: TRBJ2-3; v_call: TRBV11-2; d_call: TRBD2; cdr3_aa: CASSYLGTSFRTTDTQYF; cdr3_nt: TGTGCCAGCAGTTACCTAGGGACTAGTTTTAGAACCACAGATACGCAGTATTTT
clone_size: NA; j_call: TRBJ1-2; v_call: TRBV19; d_call: TRBD1; cdr3_aa: CASSRNQGANYGYTF; cdr3_nt: TGTGCCAGTAGTAGGAATCAGGGGGCTAACTATGGCTACACCTTC
clone_size: NA; j_call: TRBJ1-4; v_call: TRBV30; d_call: NA; cdr3_aa: CAFQGTTNEKLFF; cdr3_nt: TGTGCCTTCCAGGGAACAACTAATGAAAAACTGTTTTTT
clone_size: NA; j_call: TRBJ2-3; v_call: TRBV2; d_call: NA; cdr3_aa: CASSRDSTDTQYF; cdr3_nt: TGTGCCAGCAGCCGGGACTCCACAGATACGCAGTATTTT
clone_size: few; j_call: TRBJ1-3; v_call: TRBV2; d_call: TRBD1; cdr3_aa: CASEDRGRTGNTIYF; cdr3_nt: TGTGCCAGCGAGGACAGGGGGCGAACTGGAAACACCATATATTTT
clone_size: NA; j_call: TRBJ2-7; v_call: TRBV7-2; d_call: NA; cdr3_aa: CASSLAPDRYEQYF; cdr3_nt: TGTGCCAGCAGCTTAGCCCCAGACAGGTACGAGCAGTACTTC
clone_size: NA; j_call: TRBJ1-4; v_call: TRBV13; d_call: NA; cdr3_aa: CASSFTRRGLYEKLFF; cdr3_nt: TGTGCCAGCAGCTTTACCCGACGGGGTCTATATGAAAAACTGTTTTTT
clone_size: NA; j_call: TRBJ1-1; v_call: TRBV7-9; d_call: NA; cdr3_aa: CASSLGAGNTEAFF; cdr3_nt: TGTGCCAGCAGCTTAGGTGCAGGGAACACTGAAGCTTTCTTT
clone_size: once; j_call: TRBJ1-6; v_call: TRBV5-4; d_call: NA; cdr3_aa: CASSLPTRTPLHF; cdr3_nt: TGTGCCAGCAGCTTACCGACGCGGACACCCCTCCACTTT
clone_size: NA; j_call: TRBJ1-6; v_call: TRBV30; d_call: NA; cdr3_aa: CAWNYYNSPLHF; cdr3_nt: TGTGCCTGGAATTACTATAATTCACCCCTCCACTTT
clone_size: NA; j_call: TRBJ2-7; v_call: TRBV5-1; d_call: TRBD1; cdr3_aa: CASSDIQGAGEQYF; cdr3_nt: TGCGCCAGCAGCGACATACAGGGGGCAGGGGAGCAGTACTTC
clone_size: once; j_call: TRBJ1-3; v_call: TRBV9; d_call: NA; cdr3_aa: CASSVGGGVSGNTIYF; cdr3_nt: TGTGCCAGCAGCGTAGGAGGAGGGGTATCCGGAAACACCATATATTTT
clone_size: NA; j_call: TRBJ1-4; v_call: TRBV18; d_call: NA; cdr3_aa: CASSPFGRATNEKLFF; cdr3_nt: TGTGCCAGCTCACCCTTTGGTCGGGCAACTAATGAAAAACTGTTTTTT
clone_size: NA; j_call: TRBJ1-1; v_call: TRBV6-6; d_call: TRBD1; cdr3_aa: CASSQDREATEAFF; cdr3_nt: TGTGCCAGCAGCCAAGACAGGGAGGCCACTGAAGCTTTCTTT
clone_size: NA; j_call: TRBJ1-1; v_call: TRBV19; d_call: NA; cdr3_aa: CASTPRAGVTEAFF; cdr3_nt: TGTGCCAGTACCCCAAGGGCGGGGGTTACTGAAGCTTTCTTT
clone_size: NA; j_call: TRBJ1-2; v_call: TRBV30; d_call: NA; cdr3_aa: CAWSVRGFYGYTF; cdr3_nt: TGTGCCTGGAGTGTAAGAGGTTTCTATGGCTACACCTTC